This TCR beta chain was found in a study of blood T cell repertoires in COVID-19. As for the study in general: Sources were T cells, B-cell-depleted T cells, or PBMCs; the material itself was cDNA or gDNA.

The table came from immunoSEQ multiplex PCR; TCRdb's copy has only in-frame clones and leaves some out. This sample has around 150,000 clones, with 75% to 85% found just once. This CDR3 is 13 amino acids long. Germline assignment: CDR1 DFQATT and CDR2 SNEGSKA (reference sequence). V lost 3 bases and J lost 5; bases outside the gene matches: 6. Participants were aged about 18 to 90 years, lived in roughly 25 US areas, and enrolled virtually. V is TRBV20-1 and J is TRBJ2-5; 7 bases fit TRBD1. Material for sequencing was PBMCs or T cells enriched from blood (not recorded which). This receptor was taken from a woman aged 55 to 70 who had recovered from COVID-19. In nucleotides, the CDR3 is TGCAGTGCTAGTGAGGGGGCTTTGGAGACCCAGTACTTC. It yields the protein CSASEGALETQYF.